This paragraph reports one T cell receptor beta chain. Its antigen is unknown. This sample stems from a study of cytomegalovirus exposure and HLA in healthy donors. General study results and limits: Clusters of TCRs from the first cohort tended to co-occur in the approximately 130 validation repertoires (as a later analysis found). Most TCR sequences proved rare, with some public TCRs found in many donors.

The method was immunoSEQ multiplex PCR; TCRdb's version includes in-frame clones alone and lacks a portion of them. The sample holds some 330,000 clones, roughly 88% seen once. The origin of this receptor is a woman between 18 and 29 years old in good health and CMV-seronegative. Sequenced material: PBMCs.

The CDR3 is CASSSSGTTDTQYF. The CDR3 DNA reads TGTGCCAGCAGCTCAAGCGGGACCACAGATACGCAGTATTTT. The chain carries TRBV5-6 and TRBJ2-3; TRBD2 agrees at 7 bases. The V gene's germline CDR1 is SGHDT and CDR2 YYEEEE. After removal of 3 bases from V and 2 bases from J, the junction contained 3 bases not matched to a gene. The CDR3 is 14 residues long.